A single sample gave rise to the 18 T cell receptor beta chains below, sequenced in a study of blood T cells in healthy people across ages. Primed by a sample-barcoded 5' primer and a J-beta primer mix, a second PCR proceeded for about 7 to 11 cycles. One entry per CDR3 protein results from TCRdb running MiXCR on the 5' RACE reads. Among approximately 900,000 distinct CDR3 sequences listed, roughly 50% were seen once. Sequencing was performed on blood. The receptor set was obtained from a man aged 30-40 years in good health.

V is TRBV12-3 or TRBV12-4 and J is TRBJ2-7; 9 nucleotides line up with TRBD1. V dropped 5 bases and J dropped 0; count of bases not matched to a gene: 8. CDR3 size: 16 residues. This CDR3 is CASSEGTGLSSYEQYF. The CDR3, as DNA: TGTGCCAGCAGTGAGGGGACAGGGCTTAGCTCCTACGAGCAGTACTTC.

The CDR3 DNA reads as TGTGCCAGCAGTTTAAGGACAGGGCCAACCTACGAGCAGTACTTC. As protein: CASSLRTGPTYEQYF. The chain has TRBV27 and TRBJ2-7; 8 bases match TRBD1. The CDR3 consists of 15 residues. V lost 2 bases to trimming and J lost 2 bases; unmatched junction nucleotides: 5. CDR1 and CDR2 (germline): MNHEY, SMNVEV (reference sequence).

The chain employs TRBV14 and TRBJ2-1; 13 bases are shared with TRBD2. Losses at the gene ends were 4 bases for V and 13 bases for J; bases not matched to a gene: 7. This CDR3 region has 14 residues. CDR1 is SGHDN, CDR2 FVKESK, per germline. The CDR3 region is CASSPATSGGLQFF. The CDR3 DNA is TGTGCCAGCAGCCCCGCGACTAGCGGGGGGCTTCAGTTCTTC.

This clonotype was counted many times. The chain employs TRBV7-2 and TRBJ2-3; 10 positions match TRBD2. Germline values: CDR1 SGHTA, CDR2 FQGNSA. With 5 bases clipped from V and 0 bases from J, the junction kept 5 bases outside the gene matches. CDR3 length equals 16 residues. CDR3: CASSPKRGGSTDTQYF. CDR3 DNA sequence: TGTGCCAGCAGCCCCAAGCGGGGGGGGAGCACAGATACGCAGTATTTT. Complete variable domain (other parts from reference TRBV7-2 and TRBJ2-3): GAGVSQSPSNKVTEKGKDVELRCDPISGHTALYWYRQSLGQGLEFLIYFQGNSAPDKSGLPSDRFSAERTGGSVSTLTIQRTQQEDSAVYLCASSPKRGGSTDTQYFGPGTRLTVL.

The J gene is TRBJ2-2, the V gene TRBV5-1, with TRBD1 matching 11 bases. The CDR3 is 16 amino acids. Germline-derived CDR1 and CDR2 are SGHRS and YFSETQ. The V and J ends lost 4 bases and 4 bases, in that order; junction bases with no gene match: 6. The CDR3 loop reads CASSGSGTGGTGELFF. The CDR3 bases are TGCGCCAGCAGCGGATCCGGGACAGGGGGCACCGGGGAGCTGTTTTTT.

The rearrangement uses TRBV27 and TRBJ2-7, with D possibly matching TRBD1 (5 bases). CDR3 length: 16 amino acids. Germline V gives CDR1 MNHEY, CDR2 SMNVEV (reference sequence). V shed 0 bases and J shed 2 bases, with 14 bases lying between them. CDR3 sequence (DNA): TGTGCCAGCAGTTTATCGGCCAGTTCACAGGCCTACGAGCAGTACTTC. Translating it yields CASSLSASSQAYEQYF.

DNA for the CDR3: TGTGCCAGCAGCAATGTAGCGGGGGGGCAAGAGACCCAGTACTTC. This encodes CASSNVAGGQETQYF. V is TRBV11-1 and J is TRBJ2-5; 11 nucleotides match TRBD2. Germline loops: CDR1 SGHAT, CDR2 FQDESV (reference sequence). V lost 5 bases to trimming and J lost 2 bases; unmatched junction nucleotides: 4. This CDR3 is 15 amino acids long.

This clonotype was observed at least ten times. The V gene is TRBV7-9, the J gene TRBJ2-5, with 9 bases matching TRBD1. The trim removed 1 base at V and 11 bases at J, leaving 5 bases unmatched. The germline gives CDR1 SEHNR, CDR2 FQNEAQ (reference sequence). This CDR3 is built from 13 residues. The CDR3 nucleotides are TGTGCCAGCAGCTTAGGGACAGGGGAGAAGCAGTACTTC. Translation gives CASSLGTGEKQYF.

The chain couples TRBV9 to TRBJ1-1; 7 nucleotides match TRBD1. Germline CDR1 reads SGDLS; CDR2 reads YYNGEE. The CDR3 length is 15 residues. The V gene end was trimmed by 3 bases and the J gene end by 0 bases; junction bases not matched to a gene: 5. CDR3 DNA: TGTGCCAGCAGCGGCGTTGGGACAGTGAACACTGAAGCTTTCTTT. It codes for CASSGVGTVNTEAFF.

This clonotype occurred many times. This chain connects TRBV4-2 to TRBJ2-1; D ambiguous. There are 13 residues in the CDR3. Germline-derived CDR1 and CDR2 are LGHNA and YNFKEQ. V gave up 0 bases and J gave up 2 bases, with 2 bases separating them. The CDR3 region has the DNA TGTGCCAGCAGCCAAGAGACCTACAATGAGCAGTTCTTC. Its translation is CASSQETYNEQFF.

This sequence joins TRBV20-1 and TRBJ2-1; D gene unclear. There are 12 residues in the CDR3. Germline V gene lookup returns CDR1 DFQATT and CDR2 SNEGSKA (reference sequence). V was clipped by 0 bases and J by 9 bases, with 9 bases between them. The DNA for the CDR3 is TGCAGTGCTAGAGACTCCGGGTCTGAGCAGTTCTTC. This gives the protein CSARDSGSEQFF.

This clonotype was recorded once. V is TRBV30 and J is TRBJ2-1; 7 nucleotides line up with TRBD1. The CDR3 is 16 residues long. V was pared by 4 bases and J by 7 bases, with 16 bases of the junction left unmatched. Germline CDR1 and CDR2: GTSNPN and SVGIG (reference sequence). The CDR3 spells CAWTPEDRVGQNEQFF. DNA for the CDR3: TGTGCCTGGACCCCAGAAGACAGGGTGGGCCAGAATGAGCAGTTCTTC.

This clonotype was seen a handful of times. This rearrangement joins TRBV6-5 to TRBJ1-5; 8 bases line up with TRBD1. Germline CDR1 is MNHEY and CDR2 is SVGAGI. V lost 6 bases to trimming and J lost 6 bases; unmatched junction nucleotides: 10. There are 15 residues in the CDR3. The CDR3 sequence is CASSSSGQGRQPQHF. The CDR3 nucleotides read TGTGCCAGCAGCTCCTCCGGACAGGGCCGTCAGCCCCAGCATTTT.

The table lists this clonotype with a count of one. CDR3 nucleotides: TGCGCCAGCAGCCCAGATATTAGGAAGGCCCTCGGGGGCTACACCTTC. Its translation: CASSPDIRKALGGYTF. The rearrangement joins TRBV4-3 to TRBJ1-2; D not certain. This CDR3 spans 16 amino acids. Germline CDR1 and CDR2: LGHNA and YSLEER. The V end lost 4 bases, the J end lost 8 bases, and 23 bases lay between the germline ends.

This chain uses TRBV28 with TRBJ1-1; D perhaps matches TRBD1 (5 bases). The V gene's germline CDR1 is MDHEN and CDR2 SYDVKM. Trimming shortened V by 8 bases and J by 4 bases, and 17 bases separated the two germline ends. The CDR3 is 14 residues long. As DNA, the CDR3 is TGTGCCAGCGGGGCAGGGCGTTTTGGCACTGAAGCTTTCTTT. This gives the protein CASGAGRFGTEAFF.

The V gene is TRBV6-2 or TRBV6-3, the J gene TRBJ2-1; no reliable D call. This CDR3 is built from 14 residues. Germline V CDR1 and CDR2: MNHEY, SVGEGT. The ends were cut back, 5 bases at V and 8 bases at J, with 16 bases in the middle. CDR3 nucleotides: TGTGCCAGCAGTCCCCGTAGACAAACATATGAGCAGTTCTTC. It codes for CASSPRRQTYEQFF.

V gene TRBV11-2 combines with J gene TRBJ2-2, with 9 bases aligning to TRBD1. The CDR3 spans 17 residues. Germline trimming cut 1 base from V and 7 bases from J; bases unmatched to any gene: 10. Per the germline V gene, CDR1 is SGHAT and CDR2 is FQNNGV. The CDR3 DNA reads as TGTGCCAGCAGCTTAGTCGTATGGGACAGGGCCAGCGGGGAGCTGTTTTTT. It specifies CASSLVVWDRASGELFF.

This sequence joins TRBV4-3 and TRBJ2-1, with D possibly being TRBD2 (5 bases). The V gene lost 0 bases and the J gene lost 5 bases, with 8 bases spanning the gap. Germline loops: CDR1 LGHNA, CDR2 YSLEER. The length of the CDR3 is 14 residues. The CDR3 spells CASSQENGDNEQFF. The CDR3 DNA sequence: TGCGCCAGCAGCCAAGAGAACGGGGACAATGAGCAGTTCTTC.